This section outlines one T cell receptor (beta chain) sequence together with its context. The antigen remains unidentified. The time point was: after neoadjuvant nivolumab, at surgical resection. Stage II-IVA oral cavity squamous cell carcinoma was new and untreated by systemic or radiation therapy. Tumor libraries mostly used about 5.1 ug genomic DNA, two replicates each. Sequencing was performed with immunoSEQ multiplex PCR; in TCRdb, only in-frame clones are kept and a portion is missing. Of roughly 16,000 clones in the sample, 36% were seen once. V was trimmed by 2 bases and J by 5 bases, leaving 12 bases between them. Germline V gives CDR1 LNHNV, CDR2 YYDKDF (reference sequence). This CDR3 is built from 14 residues. These data originate in a study of neoadjuvant anti-PD-1 for oral cavity cancer. Study at large: Patients without progression got a fourth dose around day 43. General observations from the study: Larger post-treatment preexisting tumor clones tracked with greater tumor shrinkage.

This specimen consisted of tumor tissue, obtained after nivolumab (anti-PD-1) treatment. This sequence joins TRBV15 and TRBJ1-1; D remains ambiguous. The sequence came from a person between 40 and 79 years old with oral cavity squamous cell carcinoma. For the CDR3, the DNA is TGTGCCACCAGCAGAAACTCCATTGGTACTGAAGCTTTCTTT. It translates to CATSRNSIGTEAFF.